A single sample is the source of the 7 T cell receptor beta chains below, sequenced in a study of blood T cell repertoires in COVID-19. The assay was immunoSEQ multiplex PCR, and TCRdb's table has in-frame clones only and misses some. The data show about 140,000 clones, around 78% seen once. The specimen sequenced was peripheral blood. The receptors here all came from a woman at least 80 years old with active or convalescent COVID-19.

The chain has TRBV2 and TRBJ1-1; the match to TRBD1 covers 7 bases. This CDR3 spans 16 amino acids. The germline V gene has CDR1 SNHLY and CDR2 FYNNEI. After removal of 2 bases from V and 0 bases from J, the junction contained 6 bases not matched to a gene. CDR3 coding DNA: TGTGCCAGCAGTGAAACGTCGACAGGGTTGAACACTGAAGCTTTCTTT. Amino acids: CASSETSTGLNTEAFF.

CDR3 region: CASSPSGLLNYGYTF. DNA of the CDR3: TGTGCCAGCAGCCCCTCGGGACTCCTGAACTATGGCTACACCTTC. This chain links TRBV2 with TRBJ1-2; a possible D gene is TRBD1 (5 bases). V lost 6 bases, J lost 2 bases, and 16 bases lay in between. Germline loops: CDR1 SNHLY, CDR2 FYNNEI. This CDR3 is 15 amino acids long.

The V gene is TRBV7-2, the J gene TRBJ2-5, with 8 bases that match TRBD1. The CDR3 has 14 residues. V lost 5 bases, J lost 5 bases, and 7 bases stayed unmatched. CDR1 is SGHTA, CDR2 FQGNSA, per germline. In DNA form, the CDR3 reads TGTGCCAGCAGCCCTGGGACAGGAGGGGAGACCCAGTACTTC. It specifies CASSPGTGGETQYF.

The chain uses TRBV4-3 and TRBJ2-1; D perhaps matches TRBD1 (6 bases). Trimming stripped 0 bases from V and 1 base from J, with 7 bases between. CDR1 and CDR2 (germline): LGHNA, YSLEER. The CDR3 has 15 amino acids. CDR3 loop: CASSQDRGSYNEQFF. The CDR3 region has the DNA TGCGCCAGCAGCCAAGACAGGGGTTCCTACAATGAGCAGTTCTTC.

The chain carries TRBV11-2 and TRBJ1-4, with D possibly being TRBD1 (5 bases). The CDR3 covers 15 residues. Deletions cut 1 base from V and 8 bases from J, with 14 bases between. Looked up from germline, CDR1 is SGHAT and CDR2 is FQNNGV. CDR3 loop: CASSLGSRADEKLFF. DNA for the CDR3: TGTGCCAGCAGCTTAGGATCCAGGGCTGACGAAAAACTGTTTTTT.

This clone was detected only a few times. V is TRBV13 and J is TRBJ2-3; TRBD2 might be the D (5 bases). This CDR3 contains 17 residues. Trimming stripped 0 bases from V and 0 bases from J, with 13 bases between. Germline V CDR1 and CDR2: PRHDT, FYEKMQ (reference sequence). The chain's CDR3 is CASSLGITRASTDTQYF. The CDR3 DNA is TGTGCCAGCAGCTTAGGCATTACGAGGGCTAGCACAGATACGCAGTATTTT.

This clone was counted a few times. The chain recombines TRBV5-1 with TRBJ2-1, with TRBD1 as a possible D gene (5 bases). V was cut by 2 bases and J by 6 bases, with 21 bases left in between. The germline CDR1 and CDR2 sequences are SGHRS and YFSETQ. The CDR3 is 17 amino acids. The CDR3 here is CASSFRTSGNRGNEQFF. CDR3 in DNA: TGCGCCAGCAGCTTCCGGACATCTGGCAATAGGGGCAATGAGCAGTTCTTC.